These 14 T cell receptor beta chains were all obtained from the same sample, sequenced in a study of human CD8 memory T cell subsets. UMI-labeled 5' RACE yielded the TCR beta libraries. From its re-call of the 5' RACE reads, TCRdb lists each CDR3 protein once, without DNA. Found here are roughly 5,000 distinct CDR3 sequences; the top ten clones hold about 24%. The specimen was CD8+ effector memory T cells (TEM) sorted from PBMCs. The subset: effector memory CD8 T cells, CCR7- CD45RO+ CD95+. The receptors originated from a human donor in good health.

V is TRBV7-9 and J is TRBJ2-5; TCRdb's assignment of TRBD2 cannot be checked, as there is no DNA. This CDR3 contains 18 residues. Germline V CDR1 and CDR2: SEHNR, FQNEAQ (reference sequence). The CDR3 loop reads CASSPPPGSGSLRETQYF.

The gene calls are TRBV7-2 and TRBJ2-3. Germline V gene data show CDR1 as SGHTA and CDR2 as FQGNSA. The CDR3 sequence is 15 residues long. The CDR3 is CASSLLPATTDTQYF.

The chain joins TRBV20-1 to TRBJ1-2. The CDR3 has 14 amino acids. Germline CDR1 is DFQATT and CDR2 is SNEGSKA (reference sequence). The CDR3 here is CSARDWGTGYGYTF.

The CDR3 sequence: CASSYKESTDTQYF. V is TRBV6-2 or TRBV6-3 and J is TRBJ2-3. This CDR3 has 14 residues. Looked up from germline, CDR1 is MNHEY and CDR2 is SVGEGT.

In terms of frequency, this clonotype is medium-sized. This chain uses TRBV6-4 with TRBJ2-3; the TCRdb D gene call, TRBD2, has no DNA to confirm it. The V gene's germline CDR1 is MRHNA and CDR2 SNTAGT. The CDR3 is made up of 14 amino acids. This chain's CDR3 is CASSDGGGTDTQYF.

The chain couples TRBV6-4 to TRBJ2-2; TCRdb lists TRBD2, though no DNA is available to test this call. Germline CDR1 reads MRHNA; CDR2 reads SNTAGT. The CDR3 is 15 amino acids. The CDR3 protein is CASSDSSGDTGELFF.

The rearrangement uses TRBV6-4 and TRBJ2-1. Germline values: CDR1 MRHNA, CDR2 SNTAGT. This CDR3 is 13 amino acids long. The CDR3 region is CASAVGSYNEQFF.

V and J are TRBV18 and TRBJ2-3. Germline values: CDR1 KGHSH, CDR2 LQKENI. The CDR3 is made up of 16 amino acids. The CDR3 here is CASSPPTDPRTDTQYF.

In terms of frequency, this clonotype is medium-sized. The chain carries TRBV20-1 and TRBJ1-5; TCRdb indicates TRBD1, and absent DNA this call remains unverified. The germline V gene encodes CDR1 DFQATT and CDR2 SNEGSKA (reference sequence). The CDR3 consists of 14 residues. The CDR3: CSARTGEEFQPQHF.

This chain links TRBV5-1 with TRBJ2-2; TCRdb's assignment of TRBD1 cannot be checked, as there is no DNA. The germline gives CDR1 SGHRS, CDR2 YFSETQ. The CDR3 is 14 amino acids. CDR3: CASSTLGGALELFF.

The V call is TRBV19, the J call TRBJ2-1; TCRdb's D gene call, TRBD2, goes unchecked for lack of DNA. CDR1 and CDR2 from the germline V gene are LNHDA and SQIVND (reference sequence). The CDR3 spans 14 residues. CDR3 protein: CASKGSLATDEQFF.

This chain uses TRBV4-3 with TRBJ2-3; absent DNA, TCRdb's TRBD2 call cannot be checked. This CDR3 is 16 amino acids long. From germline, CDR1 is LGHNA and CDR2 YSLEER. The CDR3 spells CASSQEPSGGANTQYF.

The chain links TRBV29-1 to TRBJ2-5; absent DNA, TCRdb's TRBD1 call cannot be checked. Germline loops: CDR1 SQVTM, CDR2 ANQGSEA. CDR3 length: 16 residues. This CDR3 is CSASGTGTGMGETQYF. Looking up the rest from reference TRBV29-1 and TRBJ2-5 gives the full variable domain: SAVISQKPSRDICQRGTSLTIQCQVDSQVTMMFWYRQQPGQSLTLIATANQGSEATYESGFVIDKFPISRPNLTFSTLTVSNMSPEDSSIYLCSASGTGTGMGETQYFGPGTRLLVL.

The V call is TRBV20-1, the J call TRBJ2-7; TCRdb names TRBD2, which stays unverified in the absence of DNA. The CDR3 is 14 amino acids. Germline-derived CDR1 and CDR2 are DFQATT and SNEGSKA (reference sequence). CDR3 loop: CSARGQSHYYEQYF.